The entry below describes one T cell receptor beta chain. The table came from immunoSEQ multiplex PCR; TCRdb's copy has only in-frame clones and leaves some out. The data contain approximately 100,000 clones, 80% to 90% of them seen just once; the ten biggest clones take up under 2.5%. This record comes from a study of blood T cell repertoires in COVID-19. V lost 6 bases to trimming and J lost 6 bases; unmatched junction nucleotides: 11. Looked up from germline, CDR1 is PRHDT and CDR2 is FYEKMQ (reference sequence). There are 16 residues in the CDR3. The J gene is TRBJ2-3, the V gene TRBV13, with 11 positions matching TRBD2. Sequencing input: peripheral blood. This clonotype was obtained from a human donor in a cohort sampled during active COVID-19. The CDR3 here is CASRMLAGGMVDTQYF. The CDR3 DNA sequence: TGTGCCAGCAGGATGTTAGCGGGAGGGATGGTGGATACGCAGTATTTT. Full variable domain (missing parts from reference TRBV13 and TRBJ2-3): AAGVIQSPRHLIKEKRETATLKCYPIPRHDTVYWYQQGPGQDPQFLISFYEKMQSDKGSIPDRFSAQQFSDYHSELNMSSLELGDSALYFCASRMLAGGMVDTQYFGPGTRLTVL.